The present T cell receptor beta chain was sequenced within a study of T-cell memory formation after mild COVID-19 (dated by TCRdb to about 2021). Background on the whole study: TCR sequence clusters from the two donors were largely donor specific. Longitudinal TCRalpha and TCRbeta repertoire sequencing tracked T-cell clones expanding and contracting after mild COVID-19 in two donors. The cohort comprised two young, previously healthy adult volunteers, one female and one male.

The CDR3 runs 14 residues from the cysteine to the phenylalanine. The kept DNA is CDR3 alone, 42 bases in frame from the first base. Trimming leaves V shorter by 5 bases and J shorter by 0 bases, with the junction holding 2 bases beyond the gene matches. Based on the germline V gene (reference sequence), the CDR1 and CDR2 sequences are DFQATT and SNEGSKA. This clonotype was recorded a few times. Its antigen remains undetermined. No base-level quality is on record; no much larger clone is a single base apart. PBMCs were isolated by Ficoll-Paque density gradient centrifugation. TCRdb shows the sequencer as Illumina NovaSeq 6000. cDNA libraries for TCRalpha and TCRbeta were prepared by 5'RACE using constant-segment primers, with sample barcodes and unique molecular identifiers added. Trizol reagent was used to extract RNA from every sample. Libraries were amplified in two PCR steps, with a second sample barcode and Illumina TruSeq adapters added in the second step. Sequencing of the libraries was done on an Illumina NovaSeq, producing 2 x 150 bp paired-end reads. Under the source paper's analysis protocol: The reads were demultiplexed and collapsed into UMI-guided consensus sequences using migec v1.2.7. Using mixcr v2.1.11, UMI consensuses were aligned to TRA and TRB V and J templates and then assembled into clonotypes. Clonotypes were classified as expanded or contracted when called significant by both edgeR and NoisET, with noise models trained on biological replicates. For edgeR calls, a false discovery rate-adjusted p below 0.01 and a log2 fold-change threshold of 1 were applied. As an exploratory analysis of dynamics, max-normalized trajectories of the 1000 most abundant clonotypes were examined with PCA combined with hierarchical clustering. Each responding clone was given a CD4 or CD8 phenotype based on the CD4+ and CD8+ repertoires, which had been sequenced separately. TCRdb reprocessed the public reads (quality trimming at Q25 with fastp, clone calling with MiXCR) and kept in-frame beta chains. For every CDR3 protein sequence, its rows merge into one entry that carries the most common genes and DNA. TCRdb's processing, not the authors', yielded these V and J calls. The sample yields 470,000 or so distinct CDR3 sequences; roughly 18% were counted once. The top ten hold about 22% of the sample.

What the research found in general, with its limitations: SARS-CoV-2 specificity of the second-wave clones peaking on day 37 was not confirmed. From day 15 to 85, contracting clones showed balanced CD4/CD8 phenotypes, whereas a second wave of clones that expanded from day 15 to 37 leaned towards CD4+. Contracting CD4+ clones appeared mostly in the CM and EM memory subsets, whereas CD8+ clones were enriched in EMRA. The detection of some responding clones in pre-infection memory suggests that pre-existing cross-reactive memory T cells joined the SARS-CoV-2 response. The study included only a couple of mild cases, and larger cohorts that include severe cases with pre-infection samples were judged to be necessary.

The chain employs TRBV20-1 and TRBJ2-7; 12 bases in the middle match TRBD2. This receptor was identified in a man between 18 and 35 years old who had mild COVID-19 (a few samples of this study predate the infection). The sample titles of this study are shuffled in the database, so cell type and time point are left out; the donor was told from shared clones. The material sequenced was PBMCs or a T cell subset sorted from them (not recorded which). The encoded CDR3 is CSARTSGASYEQYF. The nucleotide sequence is TGCAGTGCTCGGACTAGCGGGGCCTCCTACGAGCAGTACTTC.